A selection of T cell receptor beta chains follows, all from one sample in a study of blood T cell repertoires in COVID-19. Assay used: immunoSEQ multiplex PCR; TCRdb lists only in-frame clones, some missing. This table holds 250,000 or so clones, about nine tenths found once. Source material: PBMCs or T cells enriched from blood (not recorded which). These receptor sequences come from a woman under 30 who had recovered from COVID-19. Both conserved end residues are part of each CDR3. D genes are given only for firm matches. Clone sizes are given selectively: once, few, many, or a class where the clone is expanded.

once	TRBD1	TRBV6-2/TRBV6-3	TRBJ1-1	CASSYGTGGSEAFF	TGTGCCAGCAGTTACGGGACAGGGGGCTCTGAAGCTTTCTTT
NA	NA	TRBV6-6	TRBJ1-4	CASEETATNEKLFF	TGTGCCAGCGAGGAGACAGCAACTAATGAAAAACTGTTTTTT
NA	TRBD1	TRBV6-1	TRBJ1-5	CASSDPLGQGYSNQPQHF	TGTGCCAGCAGTGACCCCCTCGGACAGGGTTATAGCAATCAGCCCCAGCATTTT
NA	TRBD2	TRBV25-1	TRBJ2-7	CASQSGLADSYEQYF	TGTGCCAGCCAAAGTGGGCTAGCGGACTCCTACGAGCAGTACTTC
NA	NA	TRBV28	TRBJ2-3	CASKTRQTDTQYF	TGTGCCAGCAAAACTAGACAAACAGATACGCAGTATTTT
NA	NA	TRBV27	TRBJ1-2	CASSYGPRYGYTF	TGTGCCAGCAGTTATGGGCCGCGCTATGGCTACACCTTC
NA	TRBD2	TRBV18	TRBJ2-7	CASSSGSGRAEQYF	TGTGCCAGCTCATCCGGAAGCGGGAGGGCCGAGCAGTACTTC
once	TRBD1	TRBV12-3/TRBV12-4	TRBJ2-1	CASSMTGLKFF	TGTGCCAGCAGCATGACAGGGTTGAAGTTCTTC
NA	TRBD1	TRBV27	TRBJ2-7	CASSYSGTGDYEQYF	TGTGCCAGCAGCTACTCCGGGACAGGGGACTACGAGCAGTACTTC
NA	NA	TRBV5-1	TRBJ1-1	CASSPRIGQLEAFF	TGCGCCAGCAGCCCAAGAATTGGACAGCTTGAAGCTTTCTTT
NA	TRBD1	TRBV19	TRBJ2-1	CASSTPPGQGQDEQFF	TGTGCCAGTAGTACACCCCCGGGACAGGGGCAAGATGAGCAGTTCTTC
NA	TRBD1	TRBV20-1	TRBJ1-1	CSAHRGTEAFF	TGCAGTGCTCACAGGGGCACTGAAGCTTTCTTT
NA	NA	TRBV28	TRBJ2-1	CASSSTLADEQFF	TGTGCCAGCAGCTCGACACTAGCCGATGAGCAGTTCTTC
NA	TRBD2	TRBV3-1/TRBV3-2	TRBJ2-5	CASSRWTSGEETQYF	TGTGCCAGCAGCCGCTGGACTAGCGGAGAAGAGACCCAGTACTTC
NA	TRBD2	TRBV29-1	TRBJ2-3	CSVEGPRGGDSTDTQYF	TGCAGCGTTGAAGGACCCCGCGGGGGGGACAGCACAGATACGCAGTATTTT
NA	NA	TRBV5-1	TRBJ2-7	CASSLGGATSYEQYF	TGCGCCAGCAGCTTAGGGGGGGCCACCTCCTACGAGCAGTACTTC
NA	NA	TRBV7-8	TRBJ1-4	CASSLLRQRGAPTNEKLFF	TGTGCCAGCAGCTTATTGCGACAGCGAGGAGCCCCAACTAATGAAAAACTGTTTTTT
NA	NA	TRBV9	TRBJ2-7	CASSVVPSGLYEQYF	TGTGCCAGCAGCGTAGTTCCCAGCGGGCTATACGAGCAGTACTTC
NA	NA	TRBV7-8	TRBJ1-3	CASSPEGNTIYF	TGTGCCAGCAGCCCCGAGGGAAACACCATATATTTT
NA	TRBD2	TRBV20-1	TRBJ2-2	CSASSVGGAPTGELFF	TGCAGTGCTAGTAGTGTCGGGGGGGCCCCGACCGGGGAGCTGTTTTTT
NA	TRBD2	TRBV10-1	TRBJ2-1	CASSEYPSGIDEQFF	TGCGCCAGCAGTGAGTACCCTAGCGGGATTGATGAGCAGTTCTTC
few	NA	TRBV11-3	TRBJ2-1	CASSRSGREWDEQFF	TGTGCCAGCAGCCGCTCCGGTCGGGAGTGGGATGAGCAGTTCTTC
NA	NA	TRBV7-2	TRBJ1-6	CASSLGLVRRPLHF	TGTGCCAGCAGCTTAGGCTTGGTTAGAAGACCCCTCCACTTT
NA	TRBD1	TRBV27	TRBJ1-5	CASSPRQGNQPQHF	TGTGCCAGCAGTCCCCGACAGGGGAATCAGCCCCAGCATTTT
NA	NA	TRBV28	TRBJ2-7	CASSNYYEQYF	TGTGCCAGCAGTAATTACTACGAGCAGTACTTC
few	NA	TRBV7-8	TRBJ1-3	CASSLSLQGVNTIYF	TGTGCCAGCAGCTTAAGTTTACAGGGTGTAAACACCATATATTTT
NA	TRBD1	TRBV18	TRBJ2-1	CASSPGQGADNEQFF	TGTGCCAGCTCACCCGGACAGGGGGCTGACAATGAGCAGTTCTTC
NA	NA	TRBV28	TRBJ2-5	CASSPLEGQETQYF	TGTGCCAGCAGCCCCTTGGAGGGCCAAGAGACCCAGTACTTC
few	NA	TRBV4-1	TRBJ1-5	CASSIREGGNQPQHF	TGCGCCAGCAGCATCAGGGAGGGAGGCAATCAGCCCCAGCATTTT
NA	NA	TRBV11-3	TRBJ2-1	CASSPGHNEQFF	TGTGCCAGCAGCCCCGGTCACAATGAGCAGTTCTTC
NA	TRBD2	TRBV28	TRBJ2-3	CASGRGGRKYF	TGTGCCAGCGGCCGCGGGGGGCGGAAGTATTTT
NA	TRBD1	TRBV9	TRBJ1-1	CASSLTTGLGTEAFF	TGTGCCAGCAGCTTGACGACAGGGCTGGGGACTGAAGCTTTCTTT
NA	TRBD1	TRBV4-1	TRBJ2-3	CASSQVPGQSTDTQYF	TGCGCCAGCAGCCAAGTCCCGGGACAGAGCACAGATACGCAGTATTTT
NA	NA	TRBV6-5	TRBJ1-4	CASSYRRDEKLFF	TGTGCCAGCAGTTACAGGCGGGATGAAAAACTGTTTTTT
NA	TRBD2	TRBV6-4	TRBJ2-3	CASSPSGRGTDTQYF	TGTGCCAGCAGTCCGAGCGGGAGAGGGACAGATACGCAGTATTTT
NA	NA	TRBV11-2	TRBJ1-2	CASSLWWPFTYGYTF	TGTGCCAGCAGCTTATGGTGGCCCTTTACCTATGGCTACACCTTC
once	TRBD2	TRBV9	TRBJ2-5	CASSPTAGGQETQYF	TGTGCCAGCAGCCCTACCGCGGGGGGCCAAGAGACCCAGTACTTC
NA	NA	TRBV12-3/TRBV12-4	TRBJ2-3	CAAGVSTDTQYF	TGTGCTGCCGGGGTTAGCACAGATACGCAGTATTTT
NA	NA	TRBV5-6	TRBJ1-3	CASSPGINRGNTIYF	TGTGCCAGCAGCCCCGGAATTAACAGAGGAAACACCATATATTTT
NA	NA	TRBV5-1	TRBJ2-7	CASSLEPGLYEQYF	TGCGCCAGCAGCTTGGAGCCGGGTTTGTACGAGCAGTACTTC
NA	TRBD1	TRBV30	TRBJ2-2	CACPGQVGGELFF	TGTGCCTGTCCGGGACAGGTCGGAGGGGAGCTGTTTTTT